These 17 T cell receptor beta chains share one sample of origin, sequenced in a study of T cell clones after liver transplantation. Measured with immunoSEQ multiplex PCR; TCRdb has only the in-frame clones, and not every one. The sample lists roughly 19,000 clones; roughly 74% were seen once. The sample consisted of CD8+ T cells from blood, taken more than 53 months after liver transplant. The receptors stem from a human patient who received a liver transplant. Some of the T cells may derive from the graft donor.

V gene TRBV29-1 combines with J gene TRBJ2-1; 10 bases fit TRBD1. CDR3 size: 15 residues. Germline V gives CDR1 SQVTM, CDR2 ANQGSEA. V lost 5 bases to trimming and J lost 5 bases; unmatched junction nucleotides: 9. CDR3 nucleotide sequence: TGCAGCGTTCGGACAGGGGGGGCCTTTAACAATGAGCAGTTCTTC. This gives the protein CSVRTGGAFNNEQFF.

This sequence joins TRBV29-1 and TRBJ1-5, with D uncertain. Germline CDR1 and CDR2: SQVTM and ANQGSEA. The CDR3 sequence is 11 residues long. V was shortened by 4 bases and J by 5 bases, with 6 bases between the two germline ends. Here the CDR3 reads CSVGSDQPQHF. Here the CDR3 DNA reads TGCAGCGTTGGGAGCGATCAGCCCCAGCATTTT.

The V and J genes are TRBV9 and TRBJ2-7; possible D gene TRBD2, 6 bases. This CDR3 has 15 amino acids. V dropped 5 bases and J dropped 5 bases, with 20 bases sitting between them. From germline, CDR1 is SGDLS and CDR2 YYNGEE. CDR3 sequence: CASSPVGQGGHEQYF. DNA of the CDR3: TGTGCCAGCAGTCCCGTAGGGCAGGGAGGCCACGAGCAGTACTTC. The whole variable domain, filled in from reference TRBV9 and TRBJ2-7, reads DSGVTQTPKHLITATGQRVTLRCSPRSGDLSVYWYQQSLDQGLQFLIQYYNGEERAKGNILERFSAQQFPDLHSELNLSSLELGDSALYFCASSPVGQGGHEQYFGPGTRLTVT.

This clone is medium-sized (0.01 to 0.1%). The rearrangement joins TRBV29-1 to TRBJ2-7; D is undetermined. The CDR3 has 14 residues. Between the trimmed V and J ends, which lost 0 bases and 2 bases, there was a span of 11 bases. Germline values: CDR1 SQVTM, CDR2 ANQGSEA. In nucleotides, the CDR3 is TGCAGCGTTGAAGAAGGTCAAAACCCCTACGAGCAGTACTTC. Translation gives CSVEEGQNPYEQYF.

This chain uses TRBV27 with TRBJ2-5; the match to TRBD1 covers 7 bases. The CDR3 extends over 15 amino acids. The J segment lost 3 bases and the V segment lost 6 bases, leaving 10 bases of the junction unmatched. The germline V gene has CDR1 MNHEY and CDR2 SMNVEV (reference sequence). CDR3 region: CASRNLPGTEETQYF. CDR3 bases: TGTGCCAGCAGGAACTTACCCGGGACAGAAGAGACCCAGTACTTC.

The V call is TRBV6-5, the J call TRBJ1-3; D unclear. Germline lookup yields CDR1 MNHEY and CDR2 SVGAGI. V dropped 5 bases and J dropped 5 bases, with 10 bases sitting between them. CDR3 length: 13 residues. The CDR3 is CASSPGYRNTIYF. CDR3 bases: TGTGCCAGCAGTCCCGGCTACAGAAACACCATATATTTT.

This chain connects TRBV2 to TRBJ2-1, with 7 bases matching TRBD1. Trimming cost V 11 bases and J 10 bases; bases outside gene matches: 8. The CDR3 has 11 residues. Germline V lookup: CDR1 SNHLY, CDR2 FYNNEI. The CDR3 bases are TGTGCCGCCCACAGGGGTGGCGAGCAGTTCTTC. Translation: CAAHRGGEQFF.

This chain connects TRBV6-6 to TRBJ1-6, with 8 bases lining up with TRBD1. The V and J ends lost 10 bases and 1 base, in that order; junction bases with no gene match: 9. Germline CDR1 and CDR2: MNHNY and SVGAGI (reference sequence). This CDR3 has 16 residues. Here the CDR3 reads CATYPRGLSYNSPLHF. As DNA, the CDR3 is TGTGCCACCTACCCCAGGGGGCTATCCTATAATTCACCCCTCCACTTT.

The chain links TRBV30 to TRBJ2-3; D is undetermined. V was clipped by 2 bases and J by 4 bases, with 10 bases between them. From germline, CDR1 is GTSNPN and CDR2 SVGIG (reference sequence). The CDR3 covers 13 residues. CDR3 in amino acids: CAWSFEAADTQYF. The CDR3, as DNA: TGTGCCTGGAGTTTTGAAGCAGCAGATACGCAGTATTTT. The full variable domain, in which reference TRBV30 and TRBJ2-3 provide the parts outside the CDR3, is SQTIHQWPATLVQPVGSPLSLECTVEGTSNPNLYWYRQAAGRGLQLLFYSVGIGQISSEVPQNLSASRPQDRQFILSSKKLLLSDSGFYLCAWSFEAADTQYFGPGTRLTVL.

The rearrangement uses TRBV7-6 and TRBJ2-5; D is unresolved. Trimming shortened V by 5 bases and J by 4 bases, and 17 bases separated the two germline ends. The germline gives CDR1 SGHVS, CDR2 FNYEAQ. CDR3 size: 15 residues. The CDR3 bases are TGTGCCAGCAGCCAAGGGATTGCCCTTGGAGAGACCCAGTACTTC. Translation gives CASSQGIALGETQYF.

This clone was observed a few times. This rearrangement joins TRBV7-9 to TRBJ2-3; 9 positions agree with TRBD1. V shed 1 base and J 5 bases; nucleotides not matched to a gene: 4. This CDR3 is built from 15 residues. Germline values: CDR1 SEHNR, CDR2 FQNEAQ (reference sequence). CDR3 nucleotides: TGTGCCAGCAGCTTAGGGACAGGGGAAATAGATACGCAGTATTTT. This encodes CASSLGTGEIDTQYF.

The V and J genes are TRBV5-4 and TRBJ2-7, with 8 bases that match TRBD1. The CDR3 covers 14 residues. V shed 4 bases and J 4 bases; nucleotides not matched to a gene: 7. The germline V gene has CDR1 SGHNT and CDR2 YYREEE (reference sequence). CDR3 loop: CASSTHGQGYEQYF. Written as DNA, the CDR3 is TGTGCCAGCAGCACCCATGGACAGGGATACGAGCAGTACTTC.

The chain carries TRBV2 and TRBJ1-2; TRBD1 agrees at 7 bases. V lost 6 bases and J lost 8; bases outside the gene matches: 3. CDR1 is SNHLY and CDR2 is FYNNEI in the germline V gene. CDR3 length equals 11 residues. CDR3 DNA sequence: TGTGCCAGCAGCACAGGGGTAGGCTACACCTTC. Translated: CASSTGVGYTF.

The rearrangement links TRBV2 to TRBJ2-3; D may correspond to TRBD1 or TRBD2 (5 bases each). Germline CDR1 SNHLY, CDR2 FYNNEI. V lost 8 bases and J 1 base, leaving 13 bases between the germline ends. This CDR3 spans 14 amino acids. The CDR3 DNA follows: TGTGCCAGCGGAGGATTACAGGGCACAGATACGCAGTATTTT. It specifies CASGGLQGTDTQYF.

This chain uses TRBV19 with TRBJ2-3; D unresolved. CDR1 and CDR2 (germline): LNHDA, SQIVND (reference sequence). The CDR3 covers 12 residues. Trimming stripped 2 bases from V and 2 bases from J, with 2 bases between. Written as DNA, the CDR3 is TGTGCCAGTAGTATATCCACAGATACGCAGTATTTT. It translates to CASSISTDTQYF. Using reference TRBV19 and TRBJ2-3 for the parts outside the CDR3, the full variable domain is DGGITQSPKYLFRKEGQNVTLSCEQNLNHDAMYWYRQDPGQGLRLIYYSQIVNDFQKGDIAEGYSVSREKKESFPLTVTSAQKNPTAFYLCASSISTDTQYFGPGTRLTVL.

Judged by abundance, this clone is medium-sized. V is TRBV6-4 and J is TRBJ2-5; 9 nucleotides match TRBD2. With 0 bases clipped from V and 1 base from J, the junction kept 3 bases outside the gene matches. Germline V gene lookup returns CDR1 MRHNA and CDR2 SNTAGT. The CDR3 covers 16 residues. Here the CDR3 DNA reads TGTGCCAGCAGTGACTCTAGCGGGGGCGGCCAAGAGACCCAGTACTTC. Residues: CASSDSSGGGQETQYF.

This clone is labeled as medium-sized. CDR3 bases: TGCAGCGTCGGTGGGGGACAGGGATTAGCCTACGAGCAGTACTTC. Amino acids: CSVGGGQGLAYEQYF. The chain carries TRBV29-1 and TRBJ2-7; 9 nucleotides agree with TRBD1. Trimming cost V 6 bases and J 2 bases; bases outside gene matches: 11. Germline CDR1 SQVTM, CDR2 ANQGSEA. The length of the CDR3 is 15 residues.